Each of the 4 T cell receptor beta chains below was sequenced from the same sample in a study of early T cells in non-severe SARS-CoV-2 infection. In TCRdb, the 5' RACE reads were re-called with MiXCR into one record per CDR3 protein. The profile shows 85,000 to 100,000 distinct CDR3 sequences, more than 9.5% of them singletons. Sequenced input: whole blood. All receptors come from an adult who was a healthcare worker with PCR-confirmed SARS-CoV-2 infection or an uninfected control (not recorded which).

This clonotype has only a few counts. The J gene is TRBJ1-2, the V gene TRBV7-9; the match to TRBD1 covers 9 bases. Germline values: CDR1 SEHNR, CDR2 FQNEAQ (reference sequence). Trimming took 5 bases from V and 1 from J; bases not matched to a gene: 5. The length of the CDR3 is 15 residues. CDR3 DNA sequence: TGTGCCAGCAGCACGCAGACAGGGGGTAACTATGGCTACACCTTC. Its translation: CASSTQTGGNYGYTF.

This clonotype was picked up many times. The genes are TRBV18 and TRBJ1-1, with 8 bases lining up with TRBD1. From germline, CDR1 is KGHSH and CDR2 LQKENI. CDR3 length: 16 amino acids. V was pared by 2 bases and J by 4 bases, with 9 bases of the junction left unmatched. The CDR3 here is CASSPEPGGRGTEAFF. Here the CDR3 DNA reads TGTGCCAGCTCACCAGAACCAGGGGGCAGGGGCACTGAAGCTTTCTTT.

The sample holds a few counts of this clonotype. The chain uses TRBV18 and TRBJ1-2, with TRBD1 as a possible D gene (5 bases). This CDR3 is built from 14 residues. Germline V lookup: CDR1 KGHSH, CDR2 LQKENI. V lost 0 bases, J lost 9 bases, and 14 bases lay in between. The CDR3 is CASSPPGTIPSYTF. In DNA form, the CDR3 reads TGTGCCAGCTCACCACCCGGGACTATCCCAAGCTACACCTTC.

This clonotype was recorded many times. The chain has TRBV27 and TRBJ2-1; TRBD1 agrees at 8 bases. The V segment lost 4 bases and the J segment 9 bases; nucleotides outside the gene matches: 8. CDR1 is MNHEY, CDR2 SMNVEV, per germline (reference sequence). This CDR3 spans 14 amino acids. In DNA, the CDR3 is TGTGCCAGCAGTTCTTGGACAGGGTCGGGTGAGCAGTTCTTC. This translates into CASSSWTGSGEQFF.